Each of the 28 T cell receptor beta chains below was sequenced from the same sample in a study of T cells in Graves' hyperthyroidism and ophthalmopathy (dated by TCRdb to between 2018 and 2021). The library was generated by multiplex PCR. Sequencing used an Illumina HiSeq 2000. Amplification of TCR beta CDR3 regions was carried out from RNA transcripts. The TCR CDR3 was subjected to a first round of RT-PCR using the HTBI primer set and the Qiagen OneStep RT-PCR kit. TCRdb handled the public reads itself, with Q25 trimming in fastp and clone calling in MiXCR, and kept productive beta chains. Rows matching on CDR3 protein sequence are summarized as one entry with the most common DNA and genes. The table for this sample lists about 380,000 distinct CDR3 sequences; around 18% of them were counted only once. Of the sample, 40% to 45% is held by the ten largest clones. Source material: blood. The receptors were gathered from a man aged 18 to 29 with Graves' ophthalmopathy.

This clonotype was counted at least ten times. The rearrangement uses TRBV2 and TRBJ2-3; D is perhaps TRBD1 or TRBD2 (5 bases each). CDR1 SNHLY and CDR2 FYNNEI come from the germline V gene. This CDR3 is built from 13 residues. Trimming took off 10 bases at V and 3 bases at J, with 14 bases between the two ends. The CDR3 spells CAIRDLWTDTQYF. CDR3 DNA sequence: TGTGCCATCCGGGACCTCTGGACAGATACGCAGTATTTT.

This clonotype has ten or more counts. V usage is TRBV6-5 and J usage is TRBJ2-2, with D tentatively TRBD1 (6 bases). V lost 0 bases and J lost 4, with 9 bases in between. Per germline, CDR1 MNHEY and CDR2 SVGAGI. CDR3 length equals 15 residues. The CDR3 region is CASSYSLQGTGELFF. DNA for the CDR3: TGTGCCAGCAGTTACTCGCTACAGGGCACCGGGGAGCTGTTTTTT.

This clonotype was seen at least ten times. The chain uses TRBV3-1 and TRBJ2-3; D may be TRBD2 (6 bases). The germline gives CDR1 LGHDT, CDR2 YNNKEL (reference sequence). CDR3 size: 17 residues. V dropped 0 bases and J dropped 0 bases, with 13 bases sitting between them. The CDR3: CASSQDTLAGSTDTQYF. In DNA form, the CDR3 reads TGTGCCAGCAGCCAAGACACTCTCGCGGGGAGCACAGATACGCAGTATTTT.

In this sample, this clonotype turned up many times. The chain is built from TRBV6-1 and TRBJ2-1; the D gene is possibly TRBD1 (5 bases). The V gene's germline CDR1 is MNHNS and CDR2 SASEGT. With 3 bases removed from V and 6 bases from J, the gap between germline ends came to 12 bases. The CDR3 is 14 residues long. DNA of the CDR3: TGTGCCAGCAGTGAGCCAGGGTATGGCAATGAGCAGTTCTTC. Translated: CASSEPGYGNEQFF.

A remark on this clonotype: This may come from a read error, since a much larger clone is one base off. This chain uses TRBV3-1 with TRBJ1-6, with 7 bases identical to TRBD1. J lost 4 bases, V lost 4 bases, and 1 base had no gene match. The CDR3 extends over 14 amino acids. Germline V gives CDR1 LGHDT, CDR2 YNNKEL (reference sequence). The CDR3 sequence: CASSRQGYNSPLHF. Written as DNA, the CDR3 is TGTGCCAGCAGCCGACAGGGTTATAATTCACCCCTCCACTTT.

CDR3 sequence reads: CASSERSSGERVKTQYF. The CDR3 DNA reads as TGTGCCAGCAGTGAAAGGTCTAGCGGGGAGAGAGTGAAGACCCAGTACTTC. J is TRBJ2-5 and V is TRBV6-1; 9 bases agree with TRBD2. Per the germline V gene, CDR1 is MNHNS and CDR2 is SASEGT. After removal of 2 bases from V and 6 bases from J, the junction contained 13 bases not matched to a gene. The CDR3 contains 17 residues.

In this sample, this clonotype turned up a few times. The chain uses TRBV7-9 and TRBJ2-2; D not certain. Germline loops: CDR1 SEHNR, CDR2 FQNEAQ (reference sequence). The germline V and J ends were trimmed by 5 bases and 0 bases, with 10 bases remaining between them. This CDR3 is built from 15 residues. CDR3 DNA: TGTGCCAGCAGCCCGGACGGACCGAACACCGGGGAGCTGTTTTTT. Translated, it gives CASSPDGPNTGELFF.

The table lists this clonotype with many counts. V gene TRBV7-9 combines with J gene TRBJ2-7; TRBD2 agrees at 8 bases. There are 17 residues in the CDR3. The germline V gene has CDR1 SEHNR and CDR2 FQNEAQ (reference sequence). Trimming removed 1 base from V and 0 bases from J; junction bases left unmatched: 8. Here the CDR3 DNA reads TGTGCCAGCAGCTTAGTACTAGCGGCGGATGTCTCCTACGAGCAGTACTTC. It specifies CASSLVLAADVSYEQYF.

In the case of this clonotype: A much larger clonotype is one base distant, so this may be a read error. The chain joins TRBV3-1 to TRBJ2-3; D remains ambiguous. Deletions cut 1 base from V and 13 bases from J, with 12 bases between. Germline V CDR1 and CDR2: LGHDT, YNNKEL (reference sequence). There are 12 residues in the CDR3. DNA of the CDR3: TGTGCCAGCAGCCAAGGTAGCTTGGTGGAGTATTTT. Protein product: CASSQGSLVEYF.

This clonotype was seen a few times. The rearrangement joins TRBV6-1 to TRBJ1-4; 8 positions agree with TRBD1. The trim removed 7 bases at V and 11 bases at J, leaving 6 bases unmatched. In germline, CDR1 is MNHNS, CDR2 SASEGT. The CDR3 totals 12 residues. CDR3 DNA: TGTGCCAGCAATTTCGACAGGGGTAAACTGTTTTTT. Amino acid sequence: CASNFDRGKLFF.

This chain uses TRBV7-2 with TRBJ2-1; 11 bases align to TRBD2. The CDR3 has 16 residues. V dropped 4 bases and J dropped 3; count of bases not matched to a gene: 5. Germline V gives CDR1 SGHTA, CDR2 FQGNSA. The CDR3 reads CASSYITSGGYNEQFF. In nucleotides, the CDR3 is TGTGCCAGCAGCTACATAACTAGCGGGGGCTACAATGAGCAGTTCTTC.

This clonotype was seen more than once but under ten times. The gene calls are TRBV6-5 and TRBJ2-5; a weak D match, TRBD1 (7 bases). This CDR3 has 14 residues. V was cut by 6 bases and J by 4 bases, with 15 bases left in between. Germline CDR1 MNHEY, CDR2 SVGAGI. CDR3 DNA sequence: TGTGCCAGCAGCGGCTCAGGGGGGAGAGAGACCCAGTACTTC. Translation gives CASSGSGGRETQYF.

The chain has TRBV10-3 and TRBJ2-7; the D gene is possibly TRBD1 (5 bases). Germline-derived CDR1 and CDR2 are ENHRY and SYGVKD. This CDR3 region has 15 residues. The ends were cut back, 1 base at V and 3 bases at J, with 13 bases in the middle. The CDR3 here is CAISELGPASYEQYF. The CDR3 nucleotides are TGTGCCATCAGTGAGTTGGGGCCGGCGAGCTACGAGCAGTACTTC.

This clonotype was found many times. This CDR3 is CASSYVSSGTSRGYTF. In nucleotides, the CDR3 is TGTGCCAGCAGTTACGTATCGTCAGGGACCTCGCGGGGCTACACCTTC. The chain uses TRBV6-2 or TRBV6-3 and TRBJ1-2; D possibly corresponds to TRBD1 (5 bases). Trimming shortened V by 2 bases and J by 8 bases, and 21 bases separated the two germline ends. Germline assignment: CDR1 MNHEY and CDR2 SVGEGT. There are 16 residues in the CDR3.

At least ten counts were recorded for this clonotype. The chain has TRBV10-3 and TRBJ1-6; no firm D call. Germline CDR1 and CDR2: ENHRY and SYGVKD. The CDR3 is 13 amino acids. V was clipped by 2 bases and J by 7 bases, with 6 bases between them. The CDR3 nucleotides are TGTGCCATCAGTGAGAAAGCGAATTCACCCCTCCACTTT. It is translated as CAISEKANSPLHF.

The rearrangement links TRBV19 to TRBJ1-5; D remains unclear. Germline CDR1 reads LNHDA; CDR2 reads SQIVND (reference sequence). CDR3 size: 13 residues. This chain's CDR3 is CATDGFGHQPQHF. In nucleotides, the CDR3 is TGTGCGACGGACGGCTTCGGGCATCAGCCCCAGCATTTT.

The CDR3 nucleotides read TGTGCCAGCTCACCCGAGCGGGGCCGAGAGACCCAGTACTTC. It encodes CASSPERGRETQYF. The V and J genes are TRBV18 and TRBJ2-5, with 7 bases that match TRBD2. Germline V gene lookup returns CDR1 KGHSH and CDR2 LQKENI. V was clipped by 3 bases and J by 4 bases; unmatched bases: 5. CDR3 length equals 14 residues.

The chain joins TRBV7-9 to TRBJ2-7; D perhaps matches TRBD2 (7 bases). The CDR3 runs 17 residues. V was pared by 2 bases and J by 1 base, with 18 bases between. Germline-derived CDR1 and CDR2 are SEHNR and FQNEAQ (reference sequence). The CDR3 is CASSLRWGGTMSYEQYF. In DNA, the CDR3 is TGTGCCAGCAGCTTACGGTGGGGGGGGACAATGTCCTACGAGCAGTACTTC.

The CDR3 loop is CASRANAQETQYF. In DNA, the CDR3 is TGTGCCAGCAGGGCGAACGCTCAAGAGACCCAGTACTTC. The V call is TRBV25-1, the J call TRBJ2-5; D unresolved. The CDR3 contains 13 residues. V dropped 6 bases and J dropped 2 bases, with 10 bases sitting between them. The germline V gene has CDR1 MGHDK and CDR2 SYGVNS.

This clonotype was found many times. The chain has TRBV12-3 or TRBV12-4 and TRBJ2-7; D possibly matches TRBD1 or TRBD2 (5 bases each). The CDR3 runs 14 residues. Trimming removed 6 bases at V and 2 bases at J, with 14 bases between. The CDR3, as DNA: TGTGCCAGCAGGCCAGGGACGGTTGCCTACGAGCAGTACTTC. Protein: CASRPGTVAYEQYF.

V usage is TRBV9 and J usage is TRBJ2-5, with TRBD1 identical over 9 bases. Germline CDR1 SGDLS, CDR2 YYNGEE. The CDR3 contains 14 residues. The trim removed 2 bases at V and 4 bases at J, leaving 3 bases unmatched. In DNA form, the CDR3 reads TGTGCCAGCAGCGTGGGACAGGGAGCAGAGACCCAGTACTTC. It encodes CASSVGQGAETQYF.

In this sample, this clonotype turned up many times. V and J are TRBV11-2 and TRBJ1-1; the match to TRBD1 covers 10 bases. V lost 4 bases, J lost 0 bases, and 14 bases stayed unmatched. Germline CDR1 and CDR2: SGHAT and FQNNGV. CDR3 length equals 19 residues. The CDR3 here is CASSSLLGEGQGMNTEAFF. In DNA, the CDR3 is TGTGCCAGCAGCTCCCTTCTGGGCGAGGGACAGGGGATGAACACTGAAGCTTTCTTT. Full variable domain (remainder filled in from reference TRBV11-2 and TRBJ1-1): EAGVAQSPRYKIIEKRQSVAFWCNPISGHATLYWYQQILGQGPKLLIQFQNNGVVDDSQLPKDRFSAERLKGVDSTLKIQPAKLEDSAVYLCASSSLLGEGQGMNTEAFFGQGTRLTVV.

In its sample, this clonotype was seen many times. V and J are TRBV3-1 and TRBJ1-5; 11 nucleotides agree with TRBD1. Germline assignment: CDR1 LGHDT and CDR2 YNNKEL (reference sequence). J lost 6 bases, V lost 4 bases, and 2 bases had no gene match. This CDR3 is built from 14 residues. CDR3 amino acids: CASSRDRGFQPQHF. CDR3 DNA: TGTGCCAGCAGCCGGGACAGGGGGTTTCAGCCCCAGCATTTT.

V and J are TRBV14 and TRBJ2-2; 7 bases line up with TRBD2. This CDR3 is 16 amino acids long. Germline CDR1 and CDR2: SGHDN and FVKESK. The J segment lost 5 bases and the V segment lost 2 bases, leaving 8 bases of the junction unmatched. DNA of the CDR3: TGTGCCAGCAGCCAAAGTTCAGCGGGGAGGACCGGGGAGCTGTTTTTT. Protein sequence: CASSQSSAGRTGELFF.

Many counts were recorded for this clonotype. In DNA, the CDR3 is TGTGCCAGCTCATCCACAGGGGATGGGGCCAACGTCCTGACTTTC. This encodes CASSSTGDGANVLTF. This sequence joins TRBV18 and TRBJ2-6; 7 bases are shared with TRBD1. V gave up 5 bases and J gave up 3 bases; unmatched junction bases: 4. Germline V gives CDR1 KGHSH, CDR2 LQKENI. CDR3 length equals 15 residues. Looking up the rest from reference TRBV18 and TRBJ2-6 gives the full variable domain: NAGVMQNPRHLVRRRGQEARLRCSPMKGHSHVYWYRQLPEEGLKFMVYLQKENIIDESGMPKERFSAEFPKEGPSILRIQQVVRGDSAAYFCASSSTGDGANVLTFGAGSRLTVL.

This clonotype has a count of ten or more. This chain joins TRBV20-1 and TRBJ1-2; a possible D gene is TRBD1 (5 bases). Germline loops: CDR1 DFQATT, CDR2 SNEGSKA (reference sequence). The CDR3 consists of 14 residues. V dropped 3 bases and J dropped 4 bases, with 15 bases sitting between them. CDR3 bases: TGCAGTGCTAGTCATTCCGGGGCGAGCTATGGCTACACCTTC. It yields the protein CSASHSGASYGYTF.

There are many counts of this clonotype. The DNA of the CDR3 is TGTGCCAGCAGTTACTCGACGGGGACAGGGGGCTACGAGCAGTACTTC. Translation gives CASSYSTGTGGYEQYF. V and J are TRBV6-5 and TRBJ2-7, with 11 bases aligning to TRBD1. The V gene's germline CDR1 is MNHEY and CDR2 SVGAGI. V was clipped by 0 bases and J by 3 bases; unmatched bases: 4. The CDR3 extends over 16 amino acids.

The gene calls are TRBV7-6 and TRBJ2-1; 7 positions match TRBD1. CDR3 size: 18 residues. The V gene end was trimmed by 0 bases and the J gene end by 8 bases; junction bases not matched to a gene: 16. Germline assignment: CDR1 SGHVS and CDR2 FNYEAQ. Here the CDR3 DNA reads TGTGCCAGCAGCTTAGCCGTCTCGGGACAGCGAACTTGGGATGAGCAGTTCTTC. It yields the protein CASSLAVSGQRTWDEQFF.